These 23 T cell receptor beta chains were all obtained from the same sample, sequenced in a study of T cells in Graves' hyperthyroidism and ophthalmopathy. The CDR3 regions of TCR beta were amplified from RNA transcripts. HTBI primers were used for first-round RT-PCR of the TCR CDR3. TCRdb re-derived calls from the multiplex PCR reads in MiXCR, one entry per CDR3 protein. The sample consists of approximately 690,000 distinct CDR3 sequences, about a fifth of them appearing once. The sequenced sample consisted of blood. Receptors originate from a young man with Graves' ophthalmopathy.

In DNA, the CDR3 is TGCAGTGCTAGATGGCGGCAGAGTAATTCACCCCTCCACTTT. As protein: CSARWRQSNSPLHF. The rearrangement uses TRBV20-1 and TRBJ1-6; no clear D gene. The CDR3 has 14 amino acids. Trimming cost V 2 bases and J 6 bases, with 11 bases left between them. From germline, CDR1 is DFQATT and CDR2 SNEGSKA (reference sequence).

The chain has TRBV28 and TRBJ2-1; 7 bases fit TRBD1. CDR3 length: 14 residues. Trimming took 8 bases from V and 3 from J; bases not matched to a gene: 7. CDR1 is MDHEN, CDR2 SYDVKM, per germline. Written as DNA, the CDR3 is TGTGCCAGCGAGGACAGGAAATACTACAATGAGCAGTTCTTC. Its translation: CASEDRKYYNEQFF.

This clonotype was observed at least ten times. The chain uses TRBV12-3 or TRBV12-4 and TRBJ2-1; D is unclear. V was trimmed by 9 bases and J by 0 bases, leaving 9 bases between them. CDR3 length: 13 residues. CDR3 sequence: CASTKSSYNEQFF. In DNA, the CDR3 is TGTGCCAGTACAAAGAGCTCCTACAATGAGCAGTTCTTC.

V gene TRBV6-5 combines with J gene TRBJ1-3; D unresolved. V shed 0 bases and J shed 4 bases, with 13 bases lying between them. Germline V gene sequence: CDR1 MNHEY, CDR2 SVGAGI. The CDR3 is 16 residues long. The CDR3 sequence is CASSYSMVFSGNTIYF. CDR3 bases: TGTGCCAGCAGTTACTCAATGGTCTTTTCCGGAAACACCATATATTTT.

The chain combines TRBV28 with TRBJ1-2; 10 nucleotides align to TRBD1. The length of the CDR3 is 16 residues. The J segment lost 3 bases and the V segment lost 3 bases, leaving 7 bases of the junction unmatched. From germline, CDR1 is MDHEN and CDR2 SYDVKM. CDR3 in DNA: TGTGCCAGCAGTTTTGGACAGGGGGACCCATACTATGGCTACACCTTC. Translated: CASSFGQGDPYYGYTF.

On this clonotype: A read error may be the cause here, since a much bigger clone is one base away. This chain's CDR3 is CASSYPGLAGGGEQFF. CDR3 sequence (DNA): TGTGCCAGCAGTTACCCGGGACTAGCGGGAGGTGGTGAGCAGTTCTTC. The V and J genes are TRBV6-5 and TRBJ2-1, with 15 bases that match TRBD2. The CDR3 runs to 16 residues. The germline CDR1 and CDR2 sequences are MNHEY and SVGAGI. V lost 2 bases, J lost 9 bases, and 5 bases stayed unmatched.

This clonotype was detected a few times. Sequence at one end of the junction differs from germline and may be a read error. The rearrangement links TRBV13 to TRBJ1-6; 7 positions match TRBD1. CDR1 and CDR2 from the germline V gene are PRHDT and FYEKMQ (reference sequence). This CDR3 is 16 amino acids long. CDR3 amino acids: CVSSSGQLSRLSPLHF. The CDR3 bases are TGTGTCAGCAGCTCGGGACAGTTAAGTCGTCTCTCACCCCTCCACTTT. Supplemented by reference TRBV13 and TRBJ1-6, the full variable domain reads AAGVIQSPRHLIKEKRETATLKCYPIPRHDTVYWYQQGPGQDPQFLISFYEKMQSDKGSIPDRFSAQQFSDYHSELNMSSLELGDSALYFCVSSSGQLSRLSPLHFGNGTRLTVT.

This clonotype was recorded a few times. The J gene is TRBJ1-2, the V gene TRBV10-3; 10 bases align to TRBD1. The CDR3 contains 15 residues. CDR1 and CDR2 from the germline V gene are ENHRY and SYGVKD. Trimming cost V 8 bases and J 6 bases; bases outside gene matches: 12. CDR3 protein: CAILKKPGQGNGYTF. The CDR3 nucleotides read TGTGCCATCCTAAAGAAACCGGGACAGGGGAATGGCTACACCTTC.

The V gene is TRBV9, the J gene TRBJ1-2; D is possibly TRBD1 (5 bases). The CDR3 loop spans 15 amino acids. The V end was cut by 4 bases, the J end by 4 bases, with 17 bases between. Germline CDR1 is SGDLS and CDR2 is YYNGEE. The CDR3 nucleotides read TGTGCCAGCAGCCCTGACGGGACGGAACTCTATGGCTACACCTTC. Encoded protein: CASSPDGTELYGYTF. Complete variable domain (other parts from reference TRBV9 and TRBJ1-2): DSGVTQTPKHLITATGQRVTLRCSPRSGDLSVYWYQQSLDQGLQFLIQYYNGEERAKGNILERFSAQQFPDLHSELNLSSLELGDSALYFCASSPDGTELYGYTFGSGTRLTVV.

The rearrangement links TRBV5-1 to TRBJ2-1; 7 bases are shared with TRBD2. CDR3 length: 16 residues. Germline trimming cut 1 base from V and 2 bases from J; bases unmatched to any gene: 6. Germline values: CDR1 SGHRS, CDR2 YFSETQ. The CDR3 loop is CASSLTGLAAYNEQFF. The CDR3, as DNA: TGCGCCAGCAGCTTGACCGGCCTAGCGGCCTACAATGAGCAGTTCTTC. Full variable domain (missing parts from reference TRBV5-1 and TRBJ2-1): KAGVTQTPRYLIKTRGQQVTLSCSPISGHRSVSWYQQTPGQGLQFLFEYFSETQRNKGNFPGRFSGRQFSNSRSEMNVSTLELGDSALYLCASSLTGLAAYNEQFFGPGTRLTVL.

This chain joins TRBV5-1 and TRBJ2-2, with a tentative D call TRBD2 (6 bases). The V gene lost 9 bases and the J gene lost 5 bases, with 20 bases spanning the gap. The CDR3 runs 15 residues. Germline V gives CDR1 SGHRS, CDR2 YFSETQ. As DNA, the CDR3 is TGCGCCACCAAGCTTCTCCCCGGGGGAACCGGGGAGCTGTTTTTT. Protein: CATKLLPGGTGELFF.

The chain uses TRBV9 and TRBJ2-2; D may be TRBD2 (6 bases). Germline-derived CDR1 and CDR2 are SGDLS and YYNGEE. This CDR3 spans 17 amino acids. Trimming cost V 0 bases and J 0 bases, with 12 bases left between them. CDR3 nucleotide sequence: TGTGCCAGCAGCGTAGTGGAGGGTCCGACGAACACCGGGGAGCTGTTTTTT. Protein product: CASSVVEGPTNTGELFF.

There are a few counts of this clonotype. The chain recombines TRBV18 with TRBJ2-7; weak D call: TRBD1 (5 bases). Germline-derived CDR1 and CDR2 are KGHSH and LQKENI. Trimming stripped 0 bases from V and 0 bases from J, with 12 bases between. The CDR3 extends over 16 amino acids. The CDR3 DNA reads TGTGCCAGCTCACCACCGAAGGGGATCGGCTCCTACGAGCAGTACTTC. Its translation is CASSPPKGIGSYEQYF.

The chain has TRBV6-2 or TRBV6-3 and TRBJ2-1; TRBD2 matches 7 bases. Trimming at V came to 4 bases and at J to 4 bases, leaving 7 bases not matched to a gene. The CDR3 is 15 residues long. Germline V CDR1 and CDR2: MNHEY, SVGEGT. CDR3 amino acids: CASSWGGVGYNEQFF. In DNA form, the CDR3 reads TGTGCCAGCAGTTGGGGGGGAGTAGGGTACAATGAGCAGTTCTTC.

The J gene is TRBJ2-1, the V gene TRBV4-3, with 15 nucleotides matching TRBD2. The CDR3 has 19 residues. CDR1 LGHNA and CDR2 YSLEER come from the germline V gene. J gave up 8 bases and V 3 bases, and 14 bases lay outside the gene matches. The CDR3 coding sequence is TGCGCCAGCAGCCATCCGGGAAACAGGACTAGCGGGAGGGCCGATGAGCAGTTCTTC. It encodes CASSHPGNRTSGRADEQFF.

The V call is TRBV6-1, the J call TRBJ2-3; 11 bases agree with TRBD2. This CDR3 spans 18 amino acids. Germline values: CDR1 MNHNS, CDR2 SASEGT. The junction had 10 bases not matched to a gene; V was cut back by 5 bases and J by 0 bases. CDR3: CASSWIRGLAGSTDTQYF. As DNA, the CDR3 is TGTGCCAGCAGTTGGATTCGCGGACTAGCGGGTAGCACAGATACGCAGTATTTT.

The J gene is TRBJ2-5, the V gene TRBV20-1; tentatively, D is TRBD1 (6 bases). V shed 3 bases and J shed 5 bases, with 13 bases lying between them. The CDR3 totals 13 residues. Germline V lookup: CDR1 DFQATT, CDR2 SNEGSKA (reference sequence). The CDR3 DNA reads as TGCAGTGCTAGTATGGGGGCGAGGGAGACCCAGTACTTC. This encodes CSASMGARETQYF.

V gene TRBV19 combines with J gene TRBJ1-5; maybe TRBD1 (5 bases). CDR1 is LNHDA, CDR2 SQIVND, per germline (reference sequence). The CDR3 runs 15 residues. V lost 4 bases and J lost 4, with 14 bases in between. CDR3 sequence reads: CASSTTGGRNQPQHF. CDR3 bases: TGTGCCAGTAGTACCACGGGGGGGAGGAATCAGCCCCAGCATTTT.

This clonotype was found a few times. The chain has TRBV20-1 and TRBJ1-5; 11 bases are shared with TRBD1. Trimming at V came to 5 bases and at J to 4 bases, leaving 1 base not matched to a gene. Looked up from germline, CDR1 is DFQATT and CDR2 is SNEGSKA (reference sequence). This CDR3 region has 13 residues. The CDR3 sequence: CSAGTGGNQPQHF. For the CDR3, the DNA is TGCAGTGCTGGGACAGGGGGAAATCAGCCCCAGCATTTT.

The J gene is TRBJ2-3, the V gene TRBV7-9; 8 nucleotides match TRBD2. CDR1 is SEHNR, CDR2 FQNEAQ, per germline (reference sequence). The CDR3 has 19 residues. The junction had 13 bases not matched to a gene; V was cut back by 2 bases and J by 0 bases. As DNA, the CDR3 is TGTGCCAGCAGCTTATACGGGCTAGCGGGCTTAACTAGCACAGATACGCAGTATTTT. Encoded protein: CASSLYGLAGLTSTDTQYF.

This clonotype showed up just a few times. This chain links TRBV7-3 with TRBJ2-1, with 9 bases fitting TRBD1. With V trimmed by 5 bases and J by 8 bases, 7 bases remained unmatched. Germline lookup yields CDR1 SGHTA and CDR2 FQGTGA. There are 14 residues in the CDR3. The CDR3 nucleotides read TGTGCCAGCAGCCCCCAGACAGGGGGGGATGAGCAGTTCTTC. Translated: CASSPQTGGDEQFF.

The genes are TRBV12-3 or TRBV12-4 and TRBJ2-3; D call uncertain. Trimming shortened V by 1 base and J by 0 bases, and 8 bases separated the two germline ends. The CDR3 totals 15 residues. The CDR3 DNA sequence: TGTGCCAGCAGTTTAGGGCAGGAAAGCACAGATACGCAGTATTTT. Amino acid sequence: CASSLGQESTDTQYF.

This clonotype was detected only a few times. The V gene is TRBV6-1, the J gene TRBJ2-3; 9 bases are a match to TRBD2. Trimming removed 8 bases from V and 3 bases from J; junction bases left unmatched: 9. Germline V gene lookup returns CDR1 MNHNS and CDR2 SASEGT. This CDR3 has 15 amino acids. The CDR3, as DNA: TGTGCCAGCCGGGATAATAGCGGGAGAACAGATACGCAGTATTTT. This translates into CASRDNSGRTDTQYF.